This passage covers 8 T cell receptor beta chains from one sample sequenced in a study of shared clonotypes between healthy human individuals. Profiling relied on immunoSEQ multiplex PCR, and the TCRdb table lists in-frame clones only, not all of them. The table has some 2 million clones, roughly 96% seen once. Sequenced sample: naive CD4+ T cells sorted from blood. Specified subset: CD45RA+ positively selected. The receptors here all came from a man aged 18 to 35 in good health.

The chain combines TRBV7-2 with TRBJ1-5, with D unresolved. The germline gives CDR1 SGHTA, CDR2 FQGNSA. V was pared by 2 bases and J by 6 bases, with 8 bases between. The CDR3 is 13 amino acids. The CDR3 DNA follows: TGTGCCAGCAGCTTAAGCTTCGGTCAGCCCCAGCATTTT. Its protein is CASSLSFGQPQHF.

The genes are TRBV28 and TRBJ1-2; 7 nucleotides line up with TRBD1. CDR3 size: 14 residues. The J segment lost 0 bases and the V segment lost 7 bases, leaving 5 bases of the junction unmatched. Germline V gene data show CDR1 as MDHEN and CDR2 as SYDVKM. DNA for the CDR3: TGTGCCAGCAAACAGGGGCCGGCTAACTATGGCTACACCTTC. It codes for CASKQGPANYGYTF.

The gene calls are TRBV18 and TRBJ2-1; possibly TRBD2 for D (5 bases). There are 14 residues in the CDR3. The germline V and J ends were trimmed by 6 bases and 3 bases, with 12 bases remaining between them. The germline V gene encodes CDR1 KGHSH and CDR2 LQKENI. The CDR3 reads CASSPTAGYNEQFF. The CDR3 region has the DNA TGTGCCAGCTCGCCGACCGCGGGCTACAATGAGCAGTTCTTC.

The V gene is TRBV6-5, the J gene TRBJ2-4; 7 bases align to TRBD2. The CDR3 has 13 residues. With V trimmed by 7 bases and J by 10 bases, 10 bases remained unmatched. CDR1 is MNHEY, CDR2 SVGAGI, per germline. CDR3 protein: CASTKFGGGIQYF. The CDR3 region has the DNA TGTGCCAGCACTAAGTTCGGGGGAGGGATTCAGTACTTC.

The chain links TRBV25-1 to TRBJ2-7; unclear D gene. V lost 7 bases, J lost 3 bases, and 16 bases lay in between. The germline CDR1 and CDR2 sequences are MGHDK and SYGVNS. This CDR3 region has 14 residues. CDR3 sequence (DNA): TGTGCCAGCACCCCCAATGGTTGGGACTACGAGCAGTACTTC. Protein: CASTPNGWDYEQYF.

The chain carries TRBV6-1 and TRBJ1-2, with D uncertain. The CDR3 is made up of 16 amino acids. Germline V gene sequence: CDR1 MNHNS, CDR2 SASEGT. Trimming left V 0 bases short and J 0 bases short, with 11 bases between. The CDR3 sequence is CASSEAWGTANYGYTF. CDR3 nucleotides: TGTGCCAGCAGTGAAGCGTGGGGAACAGCTAACTATGGCTACACCTTC.

CDR3 protein: CASSWGTGGQETQYF. CDR3 sequence (DNA): TGTGCCAGCAGCTGGGGGACAGGAGGCCAAGAGACCCAGTACTTC. The V call is TRBV7-6, the J call TRBJ2-5; 8 nucleotides line up with TRBD1. With 4 bases clipped from V and 1 base from J, the junction kept 5 bases outside the gene matches. CDR1 is SGHVS and CDR2 is FNYEAQ in the germline V gene. CDR3 length: 15 amino acids. The full variable domain, its missing parts supplied by reference TRBV7-6 and TRBJ2-5, is GAGVSQSPRYKVTKRGQDVALRCDPISGHVSLYWYRQALGQGPEFLTYFNYEAQQDKSGLPNDRFSAERPEGSISTLTIQRTEQRDSAMYRCASSWGTGGQETQYFGPGTRLLVL.

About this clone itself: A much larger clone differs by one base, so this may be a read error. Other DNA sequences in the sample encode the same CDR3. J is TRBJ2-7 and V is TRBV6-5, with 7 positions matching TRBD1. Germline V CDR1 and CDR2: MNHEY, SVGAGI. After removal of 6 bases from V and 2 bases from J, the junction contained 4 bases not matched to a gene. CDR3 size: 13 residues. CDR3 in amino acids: CASSRTGTYEQYF. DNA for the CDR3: TGTGCCAGCAGCCGGACAGGCACCTACGAGCAGTACTTC.